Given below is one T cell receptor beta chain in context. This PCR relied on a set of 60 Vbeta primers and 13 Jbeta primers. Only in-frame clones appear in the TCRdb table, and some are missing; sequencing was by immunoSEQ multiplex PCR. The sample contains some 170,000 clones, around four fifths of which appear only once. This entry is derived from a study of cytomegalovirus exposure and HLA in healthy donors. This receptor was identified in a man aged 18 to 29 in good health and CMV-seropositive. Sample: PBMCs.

CDR3 nucleotide sequence: TGTGCCAGCAGCCTGGGGGCAGGGGAGACCCAGTACTTC. This encodes CASSLGAGETQYF. The chain combines TRBV4-2 with TRBJ2-5; TRBD1 is a possible D gene (6 bases). The length of the CDR3 is 13 residues. The V and J ends lost 4 bases and 5 bases respectively, with 11 bases between them. Looked up from germline, CDR1 is LGHNA and CDR2 is YNFKEQ.